This TCR beta chain was captured by sequencing in a study of T cells after yellow fever vaccination. Study conclusions and caveats: Post-booster repertoires contained most primary-vaccination clones again (roughly 96% CD4, 88% CD8). CD4 and CD8 compartments shared a small share of clonotypes.

Worth noting for this clonotype: Its antigen remains unidentified.

The TCR cDNA carried a universal primer site and UMIs from 5'RACE template switching. MiXCR, run by TCRdb on the 5' RACE reads, gives a single entry per CDR3 protein. The sample contains hundreds of thousands of distinct CDR3 sequences, approximately 13% of which appear only once. There are 15 residues in the CDR3. The germline CDR1 and CDR2 sequences are DFQATT and SNEGSKA (reference sequence). V shed 0 bases and J 6 bases; nucleotides not matched to a gene: 10. Sequenced material: PBMCs, taken on the day of the yellow fever booster vaccination. The source of this sequence is a young man who received the YFV17D yellow fever vaccine. This rearrangement joins TRBV20-1 to TRBJ2-7; 8 bases are shared with TRBD2. In nucleotides, the CDR3 is TGCAGTGCTAGAGATTGGGCTAGCGGGCGCGCCGAGCAGTACTTC. Translating it yields CSARDWASGRAEQYF.